Shown below are 19 T cell receptor beta chains from a single sample sequenced in a study of cytomegalovirus exposure and HLA in healthy donors. With 60 Vbeta and 13 Jbeta primers, the PCR was carried out. Clones were sequenced by immunoSEQ multiplex PCR, and TCRdb holds only the in-frame ones, with some missing. Here the sample spans 240,000 or so clones, more than 75% being singletons. Sequenced sample: PBMCs. The source is a woman between 40 and 50 years old in good health and CMV-seropositive.

CDR3 DNA: TGTGCCAGCAGCCAGGACAGGGGAGATGGCTACACCTTC. Translated: CASSQDRGDGYTF. The chain has TRBV6-5 and TRBJ1-2; 9 bases agree with TRBD1. Germline assignment: CDR1 MNHEY and CDR2 SVGAGI. V shed 6 bases and J 6 bases; nucleotides not matched to a gene: 5. The CDR3 consists of 13 residues.

This rearrangement joins TRBV7-2 to TRBJ2-7, with D possibly being TRBD2 (5 bases). V was pared by 3 bases and J by 0 bases, with 15 bases between. The CDR3 covers 16 residues. The V gene's germline CDR1 is SGHTA and CDR2 FQGNSA. CDR3 amino acids: CASSFDVRTSSYEQYF. The CDR3 DNA reads as TGTGCCAGCAGCTTTGATGTGCGGACTTCCTCCTACGAGCAGTACTTC.

This clone was counted between two and nine times. The gene calls are TRBV5-8 and TRBJ1-5; D unresolved. This CDR3 has 13 residues. Trimming shortened V by 6 bases and J by 6 bases, and 13 bases separated the two germline ends. CDR1 is SGHTS, CDR2 YDEGEE, per germline. The CDR3 here is CASTVSPGQPQHF. CDR3 bases: TGTGCCAGCACCGTAAGCCCGGGTCAGCCCCAGCATTTT. Complete variable domain (other parts from reference TRBV5-8 and TRBJ1-5): EAGVTQSPTHLIKTRGQQATLRCSPISGHTSVYWYQQALGLGLQFLLWYDEGEERNRGNFPPRFSGRQFPNYSSELNVNALELEDSALYLCASTVSPGQPQHFGDGTRLSIL.

The table lists this clone with a count of one. The V call is TRBV5-1, the J call TRBJ2-7; D might be TRBD2 (6 bases). CDR1 and CDR2 (germline): SGHRS, YFSETQ. The CDR3 is made up of 15 amino acids. V lost 4 bases to trimming and J lost 3 bases, with 17 bases between them. The CDR3 loop reads CASSLNTGGVYEQYF. DNA for the CDR3: TGCGCCAGCAGCCTGAACACCGGGGGAGTCTACGAGCAGTACTTC.

The chain combines TRBV25-1 with TRBJ1-6, with TRBD1 matching over 7 bases. The CDR3 consists of 16 residues. Germline CDR1 and CDR2: MGHDK and SYGVNS. The J segment lost 7 bases and the V segment lost 0 bases, leaving 6 bases of the junction unmatched. CDR3 sequence reads: CASSEYKGASNSPLHF. CDR3 nucleotide sequence: TGTGCCAGCAGTGAATATAAGGGGGCGAGCAATTCACCCCTCCACTTT.

V is TRBV10-1 and J is TRBJ2-2; TRBD2 matches at 7 bases. After removal of 4 bases from V and 5 bases from J, the junction contained 10 bases not matched to a gene. Germline CDR1 is WNHNN and CDR2 is SYGVQD (reference sequence). The CDR3 runs 16 residues. CDR3 amino acids: CASSVVRGGSTGELFF. In DNA, the CDR3 is TGCGCCAGCAGTGTGGTTCGCGGGGGAAGTACCGGGGAGCTGTTTTTT.

This rearrangement joins TRBV18 to TRBJ2-7; no firm D call. The CDR3 consists of 13 residues. The V gene's germline CDR1 is KGHSH and CDR2 LQKENI. The V end was cut by 4 bases, the J end by 7 bases, with 14 bases between. The CDR3 nucleotides are TGTGCCAGCTCACTCCCTGCGCCGGGTGAGCAGTACTTC. Residues: CASSLPAPGEQYF.

CDR3 in DNA: TGTGCCAGTAGTGGAAACAGGGGGCGCGATGGCTACACCTTC. This encodes CASSGNRGRDGYTF. The gene calls are TRBV19 and TRBJ1-2, with 9 bases matching TRBD1. V shed 5 bases, J shed 6 bases, and the junction held 7 bases outside the gene matches. Germline-derived CDR1 and CDR2 are LNHDA and SQIVND (reference sequence). The CDR3 spans 14 residues. Complete variable domain (other parts from reference TRBV19 and TRBJ1-2): DGGITQSPKYLFRKEGQNVTLSCEQNLNHDAMYWYRQDPGQGLRLIYYSQIVNDFQKGDIAEGYSVSREKKESFPLTVTSAQKNPTAFYLCASSGNRGRDGYTFGSGTRLTVV.

V gene TRBV6-5 combines with J gene TRBJ1-1, with 7 bases lining up with TRBD1. V gave up 10 bases and J gave up 2 bases; unmatched junction bases: 10. Germline V lookup: CDR1 MNHEY, CDR2 SVGAGI. This CDR3 contains 14 residues. CDR3 in DNA: TGTGCCACACTAGACGGAGGGGGCAACACTGAAGCTTTCTTT. Protein: CATLDGGGNTEAFF.

The chain joins TRBV4-2 to TRBJ1-2; tentative D call: TRBD1 (6 bases). V lost 1 base and J 0 bases, leaving 12 bases between the germline ends. The CDR3 runs 16 residues. Germline CDR1 and CDR2: LGHNA and YNFKEQ. The DNA for the CDR3 is TGTGCCAGCAGCCAAGTTTTACAGGGAGCTAACTATGGCTACACCTTC. This sequence encodes CASSQVLQGANYGYTF.

This clone was counted once. The rearrangement uses TRBV9 and TRBJ2-6, with 8 bases matching TRBD1. With 4 bases clipped from V and 5 bases from J, the junction kept 2 bases outside the gene matches. CDR3 length: 14 residues. CDR1 SGDLS and CDR2 YYNGEE come from the germline V gene. CDR3 residues: CASSTGGRANVLTF. The CDR3 nucleotides read TGTGCCAGCAGCACAGGGGGGAGGGCCAACGTCCTGACTTTC. Based on the CDR3 plus reference TRBV9 and TRBJ2-6, the full variable domain is DSGVTQTPKHLITATGQRVTLRCSPRSGDLSVYWYQQSLDQGLQFLIQYYNGEERAKGNILERFSAQQFPDLHSELNLSSLELGDSALYFCASSTGGRANVLTFGAGSRLTVL.

V and J are TRBV30 and TRBJ2-3; 9 bases fit TRBD1. Germline loops: CDR1 GTSNPN, CDR2 SVGIG (reference sequence). The CDR3 totals 15 residues. Germline trimming cut 2 bases from V and 2 bases from J; bases unmatched to any gene: 5. The CDR3 region is CAWSLGQGITDTQYF. The CDR3, as DNA: TGTGCCTGGAGTCTCGGACAGGGGATCACAGATACGCAGTATTTT.

The chain's CDR3 is CASSYHQRGAGETQYF. The CDR3 region has the DNA TGTGCCAGCAGTTACCATCAGCGGGGGGCCGGAGAGACCCAGTACTTC. This chain connects TRBV6-5 to TRBJ2-5, with 9 bases fitting TRBD2. Germline V CDR1 and CDR2: MNHEY, SVGAGI. The CDR3 contains 16 residues. The J segment lost 4 bases and the V segment lost 2 bases, leaving 8 bases of the junction unmatched.

The J gene is TRBJ2-3, the V gene TRBV9, with 7 bases that match TRBD1. Trimming took 5 bases from V and 6 from J; bases not matched to a gene: 12. CDR1 and CDR2 (germline): SGDLS, YYNGEE. The CDR3 has 15 residues. DNA of the CDR3: TGTGCCAGCAGTCGGGACAGCCTTGAGAGGGATACGCAGTATTTT. This encodes CASSRDSLERDTQYF.

The rearrangement uses TRBV10-3 and TRBJ2-7; no definite D call. This CDR3 is 16 amino acids long. Trimming shortened V by 4 bases and J by 0 bases, and 16 bases separated the two germline ends. Germline V gene data show CDR1 as ENHRY and CDR2 as SYGVKD. Here the CDR3 DNA reads TGTGCCATCAGTGCCACCGACGGATACAGCTCCTACGAGCAGTACTTC. This encodes CAISATDGYSSYEQYF.

The V and J genes are TRBV7-2 and TRBJ1-1, with D possibly matching TRBD1 (6 bases). The V gene's germline CDR1 is SGHTA and CDR2 FQGNSA. Trimming removed 5 bases at V and 0 bases at J, with 22 bases between. There are 18 residues in the CDR3. CDR3 sequence: CASSRGAGRTPMNTEAFF. The CDR3 coding sequence is TGTGCCAGCAGCCGGGGGGCGGGCAGGACTCCCATGAACACTGAAGCTTTCTTT.

The CDR3 DNA follows: TGTGCCAGCAGTTCCCTTCTTGGGCCTAACTATGGCTACACCTTC. Its translation is CASSSLLGPNYGYTF. The chain is built from TRBV27 and TRBJ1-2; no reliable D call. Germline loops: CDR1 MNHEY, CDR2 SMNVEV (reference sequence). The CDR3 covers 15 residues. The V end was cut by 4 bases, the J end by 0 bases, with 12 bases between.

A few counts support this clone. The chain uses TRBV11-2 and TRBJ2-7; 12 bases agree with TRBD2. The CDR3 runs to 16 residues. CDR1 and CDR2 (germline): SGHAT, FQNNGV. After removal of 4 bases from V and 4 bases from J, the junction contained 8 bases not matched to a gene. The CDR3 loop reads CASSSRLAGALYEQYF. The CDR3 DNA sequence: TGTGCCAGCAGCTCACGACTAGCGGGAGCGTTGTACGAGCAGTACTTC.

This chain uses TRBV7-2 with TRBJ2-3, with 7 nucleotides matching TRBD2. The length of the CDR3 is 15 residues. Germline CDR1 SGHTA, CDR2 FQGNSA. Trimming removed 0 bases from V and 4 bases from J; junction bases left unmatched: 4. CDR3 coding DNA: TGTGCCAGCAGCTTAGCTGGCGGGAGTGCAGATACGCAGTATTTT. This codes for CASSLAGGSADTQYF. The full variable domain, rest sourced from reference TRBV7-2 and TRBJ2-3, is GAGVSQSPSNKVTEKGKDVELRCDPISGHTALYWYRQSLGQGLEFLIYFQGNSAPDKSGLPSDRFSAERTGGSVSTLTIQRTQQEDSAVYLCASSLAGGSADTQYFGPGTRLTVL.